The 13 T cell receptor beta chains in this list originate from one sample, sequenced in a study of T cells in Graves' hyperthyroidism and ophthalmopathy. Amplified TCR beta CDR3 regions derived from RNA transcripts. During a first-round RT-PCR of the TCR CDR3, the HTBI primer set was used. Each CDR3 protein is one row after TCRdb ran MiXCR on the multiplex PCR reads. The sample comprises about 260,000 distinct CDR3 sequences, about 20% of which are singletons, and 50% to 75% rests with the top ten. The sequencing sample was made of blood. All receptors derive from a man aged 30-40 years with Graves' ophthalmopathy.

This chain connects TRBV7-2 to TRBJ2-3; TRBD2 aligns across 14 bases. The CDR3 is 16 amino acids. The V segment lost 0 bases and the J segment 7 bases; nucleotides outside the gene matches: 3. Germline lookup yields CDR1 SGHTA and CDR2 FQGNSA. CDR3 region: CASSLAGLAGGYTQYF. As DNA, the CDR3 is TGTGCCAGCAGCTTAGCTGGACTAGCGGGAGGATATACGCAGTATTTT.

The genes are TRBV28 and TRBJ2-3; D remains ambiguous. Germline assignment: CDR1 MDHEN and CDR2 SYDVKM. CDR3 length equals 15 residues. With 7 bases removed from V and 2 bases from J, the gap between germline ends came to 16 bases. The CDR3 DNA is TGTGCCAGCACCACCTTTGTGGGAACCACAGATACGCAGTATTTT. This encodes CASTTFVGTTDTQYF.

The sample holds a few counts of this clonotype. The chain combines TRBV12-3 or TRBV12-4 with TRBJ1-3; unclear D gene. CDR3 length: 15 amino acids. V dropped 2 bases and J dropped 0 bases, with 8 bases sitting between them. The CDR3 spells CASSLRFSSGNTIYF. In nucleotides, the CDR3 is TGTGCCAGCAGTTTACGTTTCAGCTCTGGAAACACCATATATTTT.

This clonotype was recorded at least ten times. CDR3 nucleotide sequence: TGTGCCAGCAGCTTAGGCCTAGCGGGAGGTTTTTACCAGTTCTTC. Protein product: CASSLGLAGGFYQFF. This chain links TRBV11-2 with TRBJ2-1; the match to TRBD2 covers 11 bases. CDR3 length equals 15 residues. Germline V gives CDR1 SGHAT, CDR2 FQNNGV. Trimming removed 1 base from V and 13 bases from J; junction bases left unmatched: 9.

A few counts support this clonotype. The V and J genes are TRBV6-1 and TRBJ1-2, with D perhaps matching TRBD1 (5 bases). The CDR3 loop spans 17 amino acids. V lost 4 bases and J lost 0, with 18 bases in between. Germline V lookup: CDR1 MNHNS, CDR2 SASEGT. CDR3 amino acids: CASSGGGTWGTNYGYTF. The CDR3 bases are TGTGCCAGCAGTGGTGGGGGGACCTGGGGTACTAACTATGGCTACACCTTC.

This sequence joins TRBV7-2 and TRBJ2-2, with D hard to call. Per the germline V gene, CDR1 is SGHTA and CDR2 is FQGNSA. The CDR3 runs to 15 residues. Deletions cut 1 base from V and 0 bases from J, with 6 bases between. The CDR3 region has the DNA TGTGCCAGCAGCTTAGTGGGGACGAACACCGGGGAGCTGTTTTTT. Translating gives CASSLVGTNTGELFF.

This clonotype has a handful of counts. The chain uses TRBV5-1 and TRBJ2-5; D ambiguous. With 0 bases removed from V and 4 bases from J, the gap between germline ends came to 10 bases. In germline, CDR1 is SGHRS, CDR2 YFSETQ. This CDR3 comprises 14 residues. CDR3 protein: CASSLGTARETQYF. CDR3 DNA: TGCGCCAGCAGCTTGGGCACAGCGCGAGAGACCCAGTACTTC.

In this sample, this clonotype turned up many times. The chain couples TRBV5-6 to TRBJ2-3; 9 positions agree with TRBD2. Germline CDR1 SGHDT, CDR2 YYEEEE. This CDR3 comprises 15 residues. V lost 2 bases and J lost 7; bases outside the gene matches: 8. The CDR3 is CASSFSRLAENTQYF. The CDR3 DNA is TGTGCCAGCAGCTTCTCCCGACTAGCGGAAAATACGCAGTATTTT.

The chain is built from TRBV10-3 and TRBJ2-1; possible D gene TRBD1, 5 bases. V lost 6 bases and J lost 0, with 9 bases in between. Germline CDR1 ENHRY, CDR2 SYGVKD. There are 14 residues in the CDR3. CDR3 nucleotide sequence: TGTGCCATCAGGACAGACAGCTCCTACAATGAGCAGTTCTTC. Amino acids: CAIRTDSSYNEQFF.

This clonotype has ten or more counts. The CDR3 DNA follows: TGCGCCAGCAGCGGGGACGTCAAGCAGTTCTTC. Translated, it gives CASSGDVKQFF. J is TRBJ2-1 and V is TRBV5-1; D tentatively fits TRBD1 or TRBD2 (5 bases each). The germline V gene encodes CDR1 SGHRS and CDR2 YFSETQ. Trimming removed 4 bases at V and 11 bases at J, with 10 bases between. The CDR3 has 11 residues.

The CDR3 DNA reads as TGTGCCAGCAGTTACGGTCCTAACTTCTCCGGAAACACCATATATTTT. Encoded protein: CASSYGPNFSGNTIYF. The chain carries TRBV6-5 and TRBJ1-3; unclear D gene. CDR3 size: 16 residues. Germline-derived CDR1 and CDR2 are MNHEY and SVGAGI. Trimming removed 2 bases from V and 4 bases from J, with 15 bases in between.

This clonotype was seen more than once but under ten times. The chain carries TRBV30 and TRBJ2-2; the match to TRBD2 covers 9 bases. This CDR3 spans 15 amino acids. V was clipped by 0 bases and J by 5 bases; unmatched bases: 4. Per germline, CDR1 GTSNPN and CDR2 SVGIG (reference sequence). In DNA, the CDR3 is TGTGCCTGGAGTGTGCAGCGGGAGGTAACCGGGGAGCTGTTTTTT. As protein: CAWSVQREVTGELFF.

In its sample, this clonotype was seen many times. The rearrangement joins TRBV30 to TRBJ2-7, with D possibly called TRBD1 or TRBD2 (5 bases each). Germline CDR1 GTSNPN, CDR2 SVGIG (reference sequence). Trimming removed 5 bases from V and 3 bases from J, with 14 bases in between. The CDR3 contains 13 residues. The CDR3, as DNA: TGTGCCTGGGATAGGGACCAAAGCTACGAGCAGTACTTC. This codes for CAWDRDQSYEQYF.